Shown below are 32 T cell receptor beta chains from a single sample sequenced in a study of glioma-infiltrating T cells. Using RNA template, CDR3s of TCR alpha and beta were amplified with iRepertoire arm-PCR. TCRdb reprocessed the multiplex PCR reads via MiXCR and lists one record per CDR3 protein. The table shows a few hundred thousand distinct CDR3 sequences, with 41% occurring only once. What was sequenced was glioma tissue, nonneoplastic brain tissue, or PBMCs (not recorded which). The receptors derive from a human donor with low-grade glioma or glioblastoma, undergoing nonglioma brain surgery, or in good health (not recorded which).

This clonotype has more than one count but fewer than ten. V usage is TRBV7-2 and J usage is TRBJ2-3; 11 nucleotides match TRBD2. The CDR3 has 16 residues. V lost 1 base, J lost 4 bases, and 4 bases stayed unmatched. CDR1 and CDR2 from the germline V gene are SGHTA and FQGNSA. CDR3: CASSLVAGGGADTQYF. CDR3 sequence (DNA): TGTGCCAGCAGCTTAGTAGCGGGAGGGGGCGCAGATACGCAGTATTTT.

This clonotype has at least ten counts. The V gene is TRBV20-1, the J gene TRBJ2-1; 10 bases agree with TRBD2. Per germline, CDR1 DFQATT and CDR2 SNEGSKA (reference sequence). This CDR3 has 13 residues. After removal of 6 bases from V and 5 bases from J, the junction contained 4 bases not matched to a gene. CDR3 residues: CSAGTSANNEQFF. The CDR3 bases are TGCAGTGCCGGGACTAGCGCAAACAATGAGCAGTTCTTC.

The V and J genes are TRBV20-1 and TRBJ2-3; D may be TRBD2 (6 bases). CDR3 size: 15 residues. V lost 3 bases and J lost 3, with 16 bases in between. Germline loops: CDR1 DFQATT, CDR2 SNEGSKA (reference sequence). The CDR3 bases are TGCAGTGCTAGGACACCCCTAGCGTTGACAGATACGCAGTATTTT. It specifies CSARTPLALTDTQYF.

This clonotype has more than one count but fewer than ten. The rearrangement uses TRBV20-1 and TRBJ2-3; TRBD2 aligns across 12 bases. J gave up 7 bases and V 5 bases, and 10 bases lay outside the gene matches. The germline V gene has CDR1 DFQATT and CDR2 SNEGSKA (reference sequence). The CDR3 consists of 15 residues. The CDR3 spells CSAHSSGRAGNTQYF. The CDR3 DNA is TGCAGTGCTCACTCTAGCGGGAGGGCGGGGAATACGCAGTATTTT.

This clonotype showed up just a few times. The chain employs TRBV7-2 and TRBJ1-1; D may be TRBD1 (6 bases). Germline V gene lookup returns CDR1 SGHTA and CDR2 FQGNSA. The CDR3 is 14 amino acids. V lost 2 bases and J 12 bases, leaving 19 bases between the germline ends. The CDR3 reads CASSLNSGGQGTFF. CDR3 DNA: TGTGCCAGCAGCTTAAATTCGGGAGGCCAGGGGACTTTCTTT.

The V and J genes are TRBV5-4 and TRBJ2-7, with TRBD1 as a possible D gene (6 bases). V shed 4 bases and J shed 1 base, with 12 bases lying between them. The CDR3 sequence is 14 residues long. The germline V gene encodes CDR1 SGHNT and CDR2 YYREEE (reference sequence). CDR3 DNA sequence: TGTGCCAGCAGCCAACAGGGTAGATCCTACGAGCAGTACTTC. Amino acid sequence: CASSQQGRSYEQYF.

This clonotype was detected only a few times. The chain employs TRBV10-2 and TRBJ1-5, with D maybe TRBD1 (6 bases). The CDR3 loop spans 14 amino acids. The V gene lost 7 bases and the J gene lost 2 bases, with 12 bases spanning the gap. Germline lookup yields CDR1 WSHSY and CDR2 SAAADI. As DNA, the CDR3 is TGCGCCAGCACCCCGGACAGCCGCAATCAGCCCCAGCATTTT. Translation gives CASTPDSRNQPQHF.

A word on this clonotype: This sequence may be a read error, since a much larger clone differs from it by one base. J is TRBJ1-1 and V is TRBV20-1, with D perhaps TRBD1 (6 bases). The CDR3 is 12 residues long. CDR1 is DFQATT, CDR2 SNEGSKA, per germline (reference sequence). Between the trimmed V and J ends, which lost 5 bases and 4 bases, there was a span of 11 bases. The CDR3 DNA reads TGCAGTGCTCCCACCAGGGGCACTGAAGCTTTCTTT. It specifies CSAPTRGTEAFF.

This clonotype was found many times. The CDR3 nucleotides are TGTGCCAGCACCCCTGTAGCGCCCTCCTACGAGCAGTACTTC. Translated: CASTPVAPSYEQYF. The rearrangement links TRBV7-2 to TRBJ2-7, with D perhaps TRBD2 (5 bases). The germline V and J ends were trimmed by 7 bases and 0 bases, with 13 bases remaining between them. This CDR3 comprises 14 residues. CDR1 and CDR2 from the germline V gene are SGHTA and FQGNSA.

About this clonotype: An end of the junction differs from the germline gene, which may be a read error. The chain uses TRBV19 and TRBJ2-1; 8 bases are a match to TRBD2. Germline-derived CDR1 and CDR2 are LNHDA and SQIVND (reference sequence). The CDR3 consists of 16 residues. The CDR3 DNA follows: TGTGCCAGTAGCGGGGCAGGCGGGGGGACTTACAATGATCAGTTCTTC. Protein product: CASSGAGGGTYNDQFF.

This clonotype was seen just once. With a much larger clone just one base away, this may be a read error. The rearrangement links TRBV20-1 to TRBJ2-7; D is unresolved. The CDR3 consists of 16 residues. In germline, CDR1 is DFQATT, CDR2 SNEGSKA (reference sequence). CDR3 region: CSASHGDTPILYEQHF. The CDR3 nucleotides are TGCAGTGCTAGTCATGGCGATACTCCAATCCTCTACGAGCAGCACTTC.

In regard to this clonotype: This may arise from a read error, as a much more abundant clone is one base away. This sequence joins TRBV7-6 and TRBJ2-7; D is possibly TRBD1 (5 bases). Between the trimmed V and J ends, which lost 7 bases and 6 bases, there was a span of 16 bases. CDR3 length: 13 amino acids. Germline V lookup: CDR1 SGHVS, CDR2 FNYEAQ. This CDR3 reads CASIQGHDLEQYF. CDR3 nucleotides: TGTGCCAGCATCCAAGGACATGATCTCGAGCAGTACTTC.

This clonotype was seen once. The rearrangement joins TRBV6-1 to TRBJ1-5, with D possibly TRBD1 on 6 matching bases. Germline loops: CDR1 MNHNS, CDR2 SASEGT. This CDR3 has 14 amino acids. The V and J ends lost 4 bases and 2 bases respectively, with 9 bases between them. CDR3 residues: CASSAAGGNQPQHF. CDR3 coding DNA: TGTGCCAGCAGTGCTGCAGGGGGCAATCAGCCCCAGCATTTT.

This clonotype was observed once. The chain joins TRBV6-2 or TRBV6-3 to TRBJ2-3; TRBD1 aligns across 8 bases. The germline gives CDR1 MNHEY, CDR2 SVGEGT. Losses at the gene ends were 7 bases for V and 2 bases for J; bases not matched to a gene: 8. The CDR3 is made up of 15 amino acids. This chain's CDR3 is CASKRGTGYTDTQYF. CDR3 nucleotide sequence: TGTGCCAGCAAACGCGGGACAGGCTACACAGATACGCAGTATTTT.

A word on this clonotype: One end of the junction varies from germline; a read error may be responsible. The genes are TRBV10-3 and TRBJ2-1, with D hard to call. CDR3 length: 15 amino acids. Germline V gene sequence: CDR1 ENHRY, CDR2 SYGVKD. Here the CDR3 reads CAIRSPLRSYNEQLF. CDR3 DNA sequence: TGTGCCATCCGTAGCCCCTTACGCTCCTACAATGAGCAGCTCTTC.

J is TRBJ2-1 and V is TRBV19, with D maybe TRBD2 (6 bases). Trimming cost V 9 bases and J 0 bases, with 15 bases left between them. This CDR3 contains 15 residues. The V gene's germline CDR1 is LNHDA and CDR2 SQIVND (reference sequence). The CDR3 bases are TGTGCCAGCCAAATAGCGGTCAGCTCCTACAATGAGCAGTTCTTC. Amino acids: CASQIAVSSYNEQFF.

This sequence joins TRBV28 and TRBJ2-6; possible D gene TRBD1, 6 bases. Germline V gene data show CDR1 as MDHEN and CDR2 as SYDVKM. The CDR3 is 15 amino acids. Deletions cut 5 bases from V and 4 bases from J, with 12 bases between. CDR3 DNA sequence: TGTGCCAGCAGTCTGGGAACAGGGGGGGCCAACGTCCTGACTTTC. Its translation is CASSLGTGGANVLTF.

V usage is TRBV18 and J usage is TRBJ2-7; D gene ambiguous. This CDR3 spans 17 amino acids. The V end was cut by 1 base, the J end by 4 bases, with 20 bases between. Germline V lookup: CDR1 KGHSH, CDR2 LQKENI. This chain's CDR3 is CASSPLLSRPDPYEQYF. CDR3 in DNA: TGTGCCAGCTCACCACTTCTGTCTAGGCCAGACCCTTACGAGCAGTACTTC.

The table lists this clonotype with many counts. The chain joins TRBV27 to TRBJ2-7; D possibly uses TRBD1 or TRBD2 (5 bases each). This CDR3 is 14 amino acids long. CDR1 MNHEY and CDR2 SMNVEV come from the germline V gene (reference sequence). The germline V and J ends were trimmed by 8 bases and 2 bases, with 16 bases remaining between them. For the CDR3, the DNA is TGTGCCAGCGCAATCGGGACCCCACCCTACGAGCAGTACTTC. This encodes CASAIGTPPYEQYF.

With regard to this clonotype: A much larger clone sits a single nucleotide away, making a read error possible. This rearrangement joins TRBV28 to TRBJ1-4; no definite D call. CDR1 is MDHEN, CDR2 SYDVKM, per germline. The length of the CDR3 is 16 residues. In nucleotides, the CDR3 is TGTGCCAGCAGTTTGTATTTTGGCAGCACTAATGAAAGACTGTTTTTT. As protein: CASSLYFGSTNERLFF.

Remarks on this clonotype: Since a much larger clone is just one base distant, this may be a read error. The rearrangement uses TRBV6-6 and TRBJ2-1; the D gene could be TRBD1 or TRBD2 (6 bases each). V lost 2 bases to trimming and J lost 8 bases, with 16 bases between them. From germline, CDR1 is MNHNY and CDR2 SVGAGI (reference sequence). The CDR3 contains 15 residues. The CDR3 DNA sequence: TGTGCCAGCAGTTACACACTAGGGGGGAACGATGAGCAGTTCTTC. The encoded protein is CASSYTLGGNDEQFF.

This clonotype was seen repeatedly, ten times or more. The chain carries TRBV6-1 and TRBJ1-2, with D uncertain. Germline V CDR1 and CDR2: MNHNS, SASEGT. Trimming removed 3 bases at V and 0 bases at J, with 14 bases between. The CDR3 length is 16 residues. The CDR3 here is CASSEWVRTTNYGYTF. CDR3 nucleotide sequence: TGTGCCAGCAGTGAGTGGGTGAGGACCACTAACTATGGCTACACCTTC.

This clonotype was seen a handful of times. This chain joins TRBV2 and TRBJ2-7; the D call may be TRBD1 or TRBD2 (5 bases each). There are 13 residues in the CDR3. V was clipped by 7 bases and J by 0 bases, with 10 bases between them. The germline CDR1 and CDR2 sequences are SNHLY and FYNNEI. The DNA of the CDR3 is TGTGCCAGCAAGGCAGGGAGCTCCTACGAGCAGTACTTC. Residues: CASKAGSSYEQYF.

This clonotype was found many times. The CDR3 DNA follows: TGTGCCAGCAGCCCGGGGGGCGATGAGCAGTTCTTC. Residues: CASSPGGDEQFF. V and J are TRBV7-9 and TRBJ2-1, with D possibly TRBD2 on 7 matching bases. The CDR3 has 12 amino acids. V shed 5 bases and J shed 8 bases, with 10 bases lying between them. Germline lookup yields CDR1 SEHNR and CDR2 FQNEAQ (reference sequence).

V gene TRBV20-1 combines with J gene TRBJ2-7; perhaps TRBD2 as D (5 bases). This CDR3 is built from 14 residues. Between the trimmed V and J ends, which lost 1 base and 3 bases, there was a span of 13 bases. CDR1 DFQATT and CDR2 SNEGSKA come from the germline V gene (reference sequence). The DNA for the CDR3 is TGCAGTGCTAGAGGTACAGCGGCCAACTACGAGCAGTACTTC. It codes for CSARGTAANYEQYF.

The V and J genes are TRBV20-1 and TRBJ2-7; D is unresolved. V lost 6 bases and J 2 bases, leaving 14 bases between the germline ends. From germline, CDR1 is DFQATT and CDR2 SNEGSKA (reference sequence). The CDR3 is 13 residues long. CDR3 loop: CSATPPRAYEQYF. The CDR3 DNA sequence: TGCAGTGCCACTCCCCCTCGGGCCTACGAGCAGTACTTC.

The rearrangement uses TRBV20-1 and TRBJ2-3; no firm D call. From germline, CDR1 is DFQATT and CDR2 SNEGSKA (reference sequence). V dropped 0 bases and J dropped 0 bases, with 16 bases sitting between them. The length of the CDR3 is 17 residues. CDR3 sequence reads: CSARDRRAFFSTDTQYF. The CDR3 DNA sequence: TGCAGTGCTAGAGATAGAAGGGCATTTTTTAGCACAGATACGCAGTATTTT.

This clonotype has a handful of counts. J is TRBJ1-2 and V is TRBV20-1; tentatively, D is TRBD1 (6 bases). The CDR3 runs to 16 residues. V was pared by 0 bases and J by 4 bases, with 18 bases between. CDR1 is DFQATT, CDR2 SNEGSKA, per germline (reference sequence). The CDR3 is CSARDRTGGGVYGYTF. The CDR3 nucleotides read TGCAGTGCTAGAGATCGAACCGGAGGGGGGGTCTATGGCTACACCTTC.

At least ten counts were recorded for this clonotype. The gene calls are TRBV28 and TRBJ1-4, with unresolved D. The CDR3 extends over 14 amino acids. Per germline, CDR1 MDHEN and CDR2 SYDVKM. V shed 7 bases and J shed 0 bases, with 9 bases lying between them. This CDR3 reads CASNPPATNEKLFF. CDR3 DNA: TGTGCCAGCAACCCTCCCGCAACTAATGAAAAACTGTTTTTT.

J is TRBJ2-7 and V is TRBV4-2, with D hard to call. The germline V gene has CDR1 LGHNA and CDR2 YNFKEQ. V was clipped by 1 base and J by 3 bases, with 13 bases between them. This CDR3 region has 15 residues. This CDR3 reads CASSQALGGVYEQYF. DNA of the CDR3: TGTGCCAGCAGCCAAGCCCTCGGTGGGGTCTACGAGCAGTACTTC.

The chain is built from TRBV27 and TRBJ2-4; no clear D. This CDR3 region has 14 residues. Deletions cut 0 bases from V and 8 bases from J, with 11 bases between. Germline CDR1 reads MNHEY; CDR2 reads SMNVEV (reference sequence). The CDR3 DNA sequence: TGTGCCAGCAGTTTATCCCATTTTAAGGACATTCAGTACTTC. Translated, it gives CASSLSHFKDIQYF.

This clonotype was detected many times. The rearrangement uses TRBV27 and TRBJ1-6; D ambiguous. Germline loops: CDR1 MNHEY, CDR2 SMNVEV (reference sequence). CDR3 length equals 12 residues. Deletions cut 6 bases from V and 10 bases from J, with 10 bases between. As DNA, the CDR3 is TGTGCCAGCAGGAACATGGACTCACCCCTCCACTTT. Translating gives CASRNMDSPLHF.